Listed here are 19 T cell receptor beta chains from one sample, sequenced in a study of T cell responses to AZD1222 COVID-19 vaccine. Sequenced by immunoSEQ multiplex PCR; TCRdb stores in-frame clones only, minus some. The profile covers more than 95,000 clones, with around 80% appearing a single time and about 27% taken by the ten largest. The source material was peripheral blood, sampled 28 days after the second AZD1222 dose. The receptors come from an adult who received the AZD1222 COVID-19 vaccine.

This chain connects TRBV5-6 to TRBJ1-2; the D gene is possibly TRBD1 (5 bases). Trimming removed 4 bases from V and 4 bases from J, with 11 bases in between. Germline V CDR1 and CDR2: SGHDT, YYEEEE. The CDR3 spans 13 residues. The CDR3 DNA sequence: TGTGCCAGCAGCAGTGACAGACCCTATGGCTACACCTTC. Protein product: CASSSDRPYGYTF.

This CDR3 is CASTSPGGIYGYTF. CDR3 DNA sequence: TGTGCCAGCACCTCCCCAGGGGGCATCTATGGCTACACCTTC. The gene calls are TRBV7-2 and TRBJ1-2; 8 nucleotides agree with TRBD1. Germline CDR1 is SGHTA and CDR2 is FQGNSA. The CDR3 totals 14 residues. Trimming removed 7 bases from V and 4 bases from J; junction bases left unmatched: 8.

V usage is TRBV30 and J usage is TRBJ1-1, with a tentative D call TRBD1 (6 bases). Germline CDR1 and CDR2: GTSNPN and SVGIG (reference sequence). V lost 8 bases, J lost 4 bases, and 17 bases lay in between. CDR3 size: 13 residues. The CDR3 region has the DNA TGTGCCCGCTCGGGGCAGGGGACCACTGAAGCTTTCTTT. It yields the protein CARSGQGTTEAFF.

This clone has just one count. The chain combines TRBV12-5 with TRBJ2-5; 10 bases fit TRBD2. The CDR3 spans 12 residues. Trimming took 7 bases from V and 14 from J; bases not matched to a gene: 10. Germline CDR1 is LGHNT and CDR2 is FRNRAP. CDR3 sequence reads: CASAGIAGGLYF. The CDR3 DNA is TGTGCTAGTGCCGGGATAGCGGGGGGTCTATACTTC.

This clone was seen a few times. The DNA of the CDR3 is TGTGCCACCAGTGACCCGACAGGGGCCAATCAGCCCCAGCATTTT. Its protein product is CATSDPTGANQPQHF. J is TRBJ1-5 and V is TRBV24-1; 8 nucleotides match TRBD1. The CDR3 extends over 15 amino acids. The J segment lost 3 bases and the V segment lost 4 bases, leaving 4 bases of the junction unmatched. Germline V gives CDR1 KGHDR, CDR2 SFDVKD.

V is TRBV10-1 and J is TRBJ2-3, with D uncertain. Between the trimmed V and J ends, which lost 6 bases and 3 bases, there was a span of 13 bases. Germline V CDR1 and CDR2: WNHNN, SYGVQD (reference sequence). This CDR3 is built from 14 residues. The CDR3 DNA sequence: TGCGCCAGCAGCTCATTACCGGTTACAGATACGCAGTATTTT. It specifies CASSSLPVTDTQYF.

This chain links TRBV11-2 with TRBJ1-3; no reliable D call. The CDR3 loop spans 15 amino acids. Looked up from germline, CDR1 is SGHAT and CDR2 is FQNNGV. V lost 6 bases to trimming and J lost 0 bases, with 12 bases between them. CDR3 in DNA: TGTGCCAGCAGGTCCCTGCGTATCTCTGGAAACACCATATATTTT. This gives the protein CASRSLRISGNTIYF.

The table lists this clone with a count of one. The chain employs TRBV4-3 and TRBJ1-4; no reliable D call. V was cut by 2 bases and J by 6 bases, with 13 bases left in between. Looked up from germline, CDR1 is LGHNA and CDR2 is YSLEER. CDR3 length: 15 residues. The CDR3 protein is CASSQKGHPDEKLFF. In nucleotides, the CDR3 is TGCGCCAGCAGCCAAAAGGGCCATCCTGATGAAAAACTGTTTTTT.

Only one count was recorded for this clone. The J gene is TRBJ2-7, the V gene TRBV10-3, with 10 bases aligning to TRBD1. Germline V CDR1 and CDR2: ENHRY, SYGVKD. Trimming cost V 4 bases and J 4 bases; bases outside gene matches: 7. This CDR3 contains 15 residues. DNA of the CDR3: TGTGCCATCAGTGGGGAAGACAGGGGGCGTTACGAGCAGTACTTC. It yields the protein CAISGEDRGRYEQYF.

This chain joins TRBV7-2 and TRBJ1-6; 8 bases match TRBD1. V was pared by 1 base and J by 4 bases, with 6 bases of the junction left unmatched. There are 17 residues in the CDR3. CDR1 is SGHTA, CDR2 FQGNSA, per germline. In DNA, the CDR3 is TGTGCCAGCAGCTTAGTCCGGACAGGGACTTATAATTCACCCCTCCACTTT. Encoded protein: CASSLVRTGTYNSPLHF.

The chain couples TRBV3-1 (or the pseudogene TRBV3-2) to TRBJ1-5; D is undetermined. The CDR3 covers 12 residues. Germline V gene sequence: CDR1 LGHDT, CDR2 YNNKEL (reference sequence). Trimming shortened V by 0 bases and J by 7 bases, and 4 bases separated the two germline ends. The CDR3 loop is CASSQDTQPQHF. The CDR3 DNA reads as TGTGCCAGCAGCCAAGACACCCAGCCCCAGCATTTT.

The V call is TRBV6-5, the J call TRBJ1-1; TRBD1 matches 9 bases. The length of the CDR3 is 13 residues. Germline CDR1 and CDR2: MNHEY and SVGAGI. V lost 6 bases, J lost 4 bases, and 3 bases stayed unmatched. The CDR3 bases are TGTGCCAGCAGACAGGGGGCCAGCACTGAAGCTTTCTTT. Translated: CASRQGASTEAFF.

This sequence joins TRBV7-2 and TRBJ1-1, with 10 bases lining up with TRBD1. The germline CDR1 and CDR2 sequences are SGHTA and FQGNSA. The CDR3 has 14 amino acids. The V segment lost 5 bases and the J segment 4 bases; nucleotides outside the gene matches: 4. CDR3 region: CASSGQGVITEAFF. The CDR3 DNA is TGTGCCAGCAGCGGACAGGGGGTGATCACTGAAGCTTTCTTT.

This chain joins TRBV29-1 and TRBJ2-7; D tentatively fits TRBD1 or TRBD2 (5 bases each). The CDR3 is 13 amino acids. The germline V gene has CDR1 SQVTM and CDR2 ANQGSEA. Trimming shortened V by 4 bases and J by 2 bases, and 12 bases separated the two germline ends. The CDR3 loop is CSVGHQGPYEQYF. Written as DNA, the CDR3 is TGCAGCGTTGGGCACCAGGGACCCTACGAGCAGTACTTC.

The chain joins TRBV9 to TRBJ2-2; tentatively, D is TRBD2 (5 bases). Trimming pared 4 bases from V and 2 bases from J, leaving 15 bases between. Germline values: CDR1 SGDLS, CDR2 YYNGEE. The CDR3 loop spans 16 amino acids. The CDR3 DNA reads TGTGCCAGCAGCTCCCCGGTGGACTCTAACACCGGGGAGCTGTTTTTT. It encodes CASSSPVDSNTGELFF.

The rearrangement uses TRBV2 and TRBJ1-3; a possible D gene is TRBD1 (6 bases). The germline V gene encodes CDR1 SNHLY and CDR2 FYNNEI. The CDR3 totals 13 residues. Trimming cost V 8 bases and J 3 bases, with 11 bases left between them. The CDR3 sequence is CASGRTDGNTIYF. The CDR3 nucleotides are TGTGCCAGCGGGCGGACAGATGGAAACACCATATATTTT.

CDR3 in DNA: TGCGCCAGCAGCATGGCGCCCCAGTCGGGCCAGCCCCAGCATTTT. Amino acid sequence: CASSMAPQSGQPQHF. V usage is TRBV5-1 and J usage is TRBJ1-5; D gene uncertain. The length of the CDR3 is 15 residues. V lost 4 bases and J lost 7, with 18 bases in between. Germline CDR1 reads SGHRS; CDR2 reads YFSETQ.

Only a few counts were recorded for this clone. This sequence joins TRBV11-1 and TRBJ1-1, with D possibly TRBD1 on 6 matching bases. The V end was cut by 1 base, the J end by 5 bases, with 11 bases between. This CDR3 has 14 residues. Looked up from germline, CDR1 is SGHAT and CDR2 is FQDESV (reference sequence). The CDR3 sequence: CASSLGRGMTEAFF. CDR3 coding DNA: TGTGCCAGCAGCTTAGGCAGGGGAATGACTGAAGCTTTCTTT.

The chain joins TRBV4-2 to TRBJ1-5; TRBD1 matches at 8 bases. The CDR3 covers 16 residues. V trimming: 1 base; J trimming: 1 base; junction bases outside the gene matches: 3. Germline CDR1 LGHNA, CDR2 YNFKEQ. The CDR3 is CASSQVDRGSNQPQHF. The CDR3 region has the DNA TGTGCCAGCAGCCAAGTAGACAGGGGAAGCAATCAGCCCCAGCATTTT.